A selection of T cell receptor beta chains follows, all from one sample in a study of shared clonotypes between healthy human individuals. Clones were sequenced by immunoSEQ multiplex PCR, and TCRdb holds only the in-frame ones, with some missing. The sample carries 1 million to 1.3 million clones, around 82% recorded once. Input material: memory CD4+ T cells from PBMCs. All receptors come from a man between 18 and 29 years old in good health. Some clones in this sample may be carry-over from other donors' samples. Both conserved end residues are part of each CDR3. The D gene is left open where the match is weak. Clone size appears in some rows only: once, few, many, or a class for an expanded clone.

J gene | clone size | V gene | D gene | CDR3 protein | CDR3 DNA
TRBJ2-1 | . | TRBV5-1 | . | CASSSVLGDNEQFF | TGCGCCAGCAGCTCGGTCCTAGGGGACAATGAGCAGTTCTTC
TRBJ2-3 | . | TRBV27 | . | CASSLGAGWADTQYF | TGTGCCAGCAGTTTAGGGGCGGGATGGGCAGATACGCAGTATTTT
TRBJ2-3 | . | TRBV18 | . | CASSPSPEDTQYF | TGTGCCAGCTCACCAAGCCCAGAAGATACGCAGTATTTT
TRBJ2-7 | . | TRBV28 | . | CGISGSYEQYF | TGTGGTATTTCGGGTTCCTACGAGCAGTACTTC
TRBJ1-1 | . | TRBV19 | . | CASSRTGPPTEAFF | TGTGCCAGTAGTCGCACAGGGCCCCCAACTGAAGCTTTCTTT
TRBJ1-4 | once | TRBV7-9 | . | CASSRKRDATNEKLFF | TGTGCCAGCAGCCGAAAGAGGGACGCAACTAATGAAAAACTGTTTTTT
TRBJ2-7 | . | TRBV27 | . | CASEGDQWGPPEQYF | TGTGCCAGCGAGGGGGATCAGTGGGGACCTCCGGAGCAGTACTTC
TRBJ1-1 | few | TRBV4-3 | TRBD1 | CASSQERGQGDTEAFF | TGCGCCAGCAGCCAAGAAAGGGGACAGGGGGACACTGAAGCTTTCTTT
TRBJ2-2 | . | TRBV11-2 | . | CASRWWGNTGELFF | TGTGCCAGCAGATGGTGGGGTAACACCGGGGAGCTGTTTTTT
TRBJ1-6 | . | TRBV28 | . | CATRGWGNGEGPNSPLHF | TGTGCCACCCGAGGGTGGGGTAATGGAGAAGGGCCTAATTCACCCCTCCACTTT
TRBJ2-1 | . | TRBV2 | . | CASSEGVPSYNEQFF | TGTGCCAGCAGTGAGGGGGTACCCTCCTACAATGAGCAGTTCTTC
TRBJ2-3 | . | TRBV10-1 | . | CASKGPTDTQYF | TGCGCCAGCAAGGGCCCTACAGATACGCAGTATTTT
TRBJ1-4 | . | TRBV5-4 | TRBD1 | CASSLDGTGNEKLFF | TGTGCCAGCAGCTTGGACGGGACAGGAAATGAAAAACTGTTTTTT
TRBJ2-3 | . | TRBV11-2 | TRBD2 | CASSPRLAGGMDTQYF | TGTGCCAGCAGCCCTCGACTAGCGGGAGGGATGGATACGCAGTATTTT
TRBJ2-4 | . | TRBV29-1 | . | CSVVLDNAAKNIQYF | TGCAGCGTTGTATTGGACAACGCAGCCAAAAACATTCAGTACTTC
TRBJ2-1 | . | TRBV30 | TRBD2 | CAWGGGGTSSSYNEQFF | TGTGCCTGGGGAGGCGGGGGTACCTCTTCCTCCTACAATGAGCAGTTCTTC
TRBJ2-2 | . | TRBV11-2 | . | CASSLDRSGRNTGELFF | TGTGCCAGCAGCTTAGATAGGTCGGGGCGTAACACCGGGGAGCTGTTTTTT
TRBJ2-1 | . | TRBV9 | . | CASSVGGLVAYNEQFF | TGTGCCAGCAGCGTAGGTGGGTTAGTAGCCTACAATGAGCAGTTCTTC
TRBJ2-2 | . | TRBV9 | . | CASSLRGPSRTGELFF | TGTGCCAGCAGCCTAAGGGGCCCCTCGCGTACCGGGGAGCTGTTTTTT
TRBJ1-3 | . | TRBV7-9 | TRBD1 | CASSSDRDGNTIYF | TGTGCCAGCAGCTCAGACAGGGACGGAAACACCATATATTTT
TRBJ1-3 | . | TRBV5-4 | TRBD1 | CASSLATGGFGNTIYF | TGTGCCAGCAGCTTGGCTACAGGGGGCTTTGGAAACACCATATATTTT
TRBJ2-3 | few | TRBV27 | . | CASSLGSGSSTDTQYF | TGTGCCAGCAGTTTGGGTAGCGGCTCTAGCACAGATACGCAGTATTTT
TRBJ2-2 | . | TRBV30 | . | CAWSLGRVDTGGLFF | TGTGCCTGGAGTCTAGGTCGAGTTGACACCGGGGGGCTGTTTTTT
TRBJ2-1 | . | TRBV6-5 | TRBD2 | CASSSRGERVNEQFF | TGTGCCAGCAGTTCCCGGGGGGAGAGGGTCAATGAGCAGTTCTTC
TRBJ2-7 | once | TRBV28 | . | CASRHSPGHPYEQYF | TGTGCCAGCAGGCATTCACCGGGACACCCCTACGAGCAGTACTTC
TRBJ1-5 | once | TRBV12-2 | . | CASRSVKRERGFSEGNQPQHF | TGTGCAAGTCGCTCAGTAAAGAGGGAGAGGGGTTTCAGTGAGGGCAATCAGCCCCAGCATTTT
TRBJ2-2 | . | TRBV7-9 | . | CASSFSEPGELFF | TGTGCCAGCAGCTTCAGCGAGCCCGGGGAGCTGTTTTTT
TRBJ2-7 | once | TRBV5-5 | TRBD1 | CASRIIQGAGEQYF | TGTGCCAGCAGGATAATACAGGGGGCGGGCGAGCAGTACTTC
TRBJ2-3 | . | TRBV28 | . | CASSSGAGSTDTQYF | TGTGCCAGCAGTTCCGGGGCCGGCAGCACAGATACGCAGTATTTT
TRBJ2-7 | . | TRBV4-1 | TRBD1 | CASSQDEPGTGDSYEQYF | TGCGCCAGCAGCCAAGACGAGCCAGGGACAGGGGACTCCTACGAGCAGTACTTC
TRBJ1-5 | once | TRBV2 | . | CASSFGQSHQPQHF | TGTGCCAGCAGTTTCGGACAGAGCCATCAGCCCCAGCATTTT
TRBJ1-5 | . | TRBV2 | . | CASIATRDQPQHF | TGTGCCAGCATCGCGACTCGGGATCAGCCCCAGCATTTT
TRBJ2-1 | . | TRBV11-3 | . | CASSLGGGEAYNEQFF | TGTGCCAGCAGCTTAGGGGGCGGGGAGGCCTACAATGAGCAGTTCTTC
TRBJ2-2 | . | TRBV7-3 | . | CASSLLGGPSGTGELFF | TGTGCCAGCAGCTTATTGGGGGGGCCTTCGGGCACCGGGGAGCTGTTTTTT
TRBJ2-7 | few | TRBV2 | . | CAGGFGGYEQYF | TGTGCCGGAGGATTTGGAGGCTACGAGCAGTACTTC
TRBJ2-7 | . | TRBV5-6 | . | CASSSGFYEQYF | TGTGCCAGCAGCTCGGGATTCTACGAGCAGTACTTC
TRBJ1-5 | . | TRBV19 | TRBD1 | CASSMRPGQKNDYSNQPQHF | TGTGCCAGTAGTATGAGACCGGGACAGAAGAATGATTATAGCAATCAGCCCCAGCATTTT
TRBJ1-2 | . | TRBV18 | . | CASSDTYGYTF | TGTGCCAGCTCCGACACGTATGGCTACACCTTC
TRBJ2-7 | . | TRBV2 | TRBD1 | CATSYRGRSSYEQYF | TGTGCCACCAGCTACAGGGGTAGGAGTTCCTACGAGCAGTACTTC
TRBJ2-1 | . | TRBV6-5 | . | CASSFSGGTYNEQFF | TGTGCCAGCAGTTTCTCGGGCGGGACCTACAATGAGCAGTTCTTC
TRBJ1-4 | . | TRBV5-1 | . | CASSDGQGGEKLFF | TGCGCCAGCAGCGATGGACAAGGCGGTGAAAAACTGTTTTTT
TRBJ2-1 | . | TRBV18 | . | CASSPSPGHNEQFF | TGTGCCAGCTCACCAAGCCCAGGGCACAATGAGCAGTTCTTC
TRBJ1-5 | . | TRBV9 | . | CASSVATGFPQHF | TGTGCCAGCAGCGTAGCTACCGGATTCCCCCAGCATTTT
TRBJ2-3 | . | TRBV7-3 | TRBD2 | CASSLSGRAADTQYF | TGTGCCAGCAGCTTAAGTGGGAGGGCCGCAGATACGCAGTATTTT
TRBJ2-1 | . | TRBV19 | TRBD2 | CASIGFGAGGYNEQFF | TGTGCCAGTATAGGGTTTGGAGCGGGAGGGTACAATGAGCAGTTCTTC
TRBJ2-5 | few | TRBV7-8 | TRBD1 | CASRFRGTGGGTQYF | TGTGCCAGCAGATTCCGTGGGACAGGCGGTGGGACCCAGTACTTC
TRBJ2-3 | . | TRBV30 | . | CAWSVVQGYTDTQYF | TGTGCCTGGAGTGTAGTGCAGGGGTACACAGATACGCAGTATTTT
TRBJ2-7 | . | TRBV9 | TRBD1 | CASSVAGGAAFEQYF | TGTGCCAGCAGCGTAGCAGGGGGCGCGGCTTTCGAGCAGTACTTC
TRBJ2-7 | many | TRBV20-1 | . | CSVWAYEQYF | TGCAGTGTTTGGGCCTACGAGCAGTACTTC
TRBJ1-3 | . | TRBV7-3 | . | CASSIETGNTIYF | TGTGCCAGCAGCATAGAGACCGGAAACACCATATATTTT
TRBJ1-5 | few | TRBV4-1 | TRBD1 | CASSQPRDSLNQPQHF | TGCGCCAGCAGCCAACCGAGGGACAGCCTCAATCAGCCCCAGCATTTT
TRBJ2-2 | . | TRBV5-1 | . | CASSPDGTRGTGELFF | TGCGCCAGCAGCCCGGACGGGACCAGGGGCACCGGGGAGCTGTTTTTT
TRBJ2-1 | . | TRBV25-1 | . | CASSEFGDEQFF | TGTGCCAGCAGTGAATTTGGAGATGAGCAGTTCTTC
TRBJ2-5 | few | TRBV9 | . | CASSVDSPRGTQYF | TGTGCCAGCAGCGTAGACTCCCCCCGAGGGACCCAGTACTTC
TRBJ2-7 | . | TRBV5-1 | . | CASSLAGEGSYEQYF | TGCGCCAGCAGCTTAGCAGGAGAGGGCTCCTACGAGCAGTACTTC
TRBJ2-3 | few | TRBV4-1 | TRBD2 | CASSQRELTDTQYF | TGCGCCAGCAGCCAGCGGGAGTTGACAGATACGCAGTATTTT
TRBJ1-1 | . | TRBV28 | . | CASSYQTAGAEAFF | TGTGCCAGCAGTTATCAGACAGCTGGGGCTGAAGCTTTCTTT
TRBJ1-1 | . | TRBV5-4 | TRBD1 | CASSRDRERSREAFF | TGTGCCAGCAGCCGGGACAGGGAGCGGAGCCGTGAAGCTTTCTTT
TRBJ2-3 | . | TRBV12-5 | TRBD1 | CASGQPSTGGITDTQYF | TGTGCTAGTGGTCAACCGTCGACAGGGGGTATTACAGATACGCAGTATTTT